The 12 T cell receptor beta chains below were found in one sample sequenced in a study of early T cells in non-severe SARS-CoV-2 infection. Using its own MiXCR run on the 5' RACE reads, TCRdb lists one record per CDR3 protein. The sample gives roughly 75,000 distinct CDR3 sequences, approximately 12% of which show up once; more than 3% is in the top ten. The sequenced material came from whole blood. Source of these receptors: an adult who was a healthcare worker with PCR-confirmed SARS-CoV-2 infection or an uninfected control (not recorded which).

This clonotype has a count of ten or more. This chain uses TRBV12-3 or TRBV12-4 with TRBJ1-1; 7 nucleotides agree with TRBD1. V was pared by 7 bases and J by 1 base, with 3 bases of the junction left unmatched. The CDR3 sequence is 13 residues long. Here the CDR3 reads CASTWTGNTEAFF. Written as DNA, the CDR3 is TGTGCCAGCACCTGGACAGGGAACACTGAAGCTTTCTTT.

V and J are TRBV11-2 and TRBJ2-7; 9 positions match TRBD2. CDR3 length equals 13 residues. Germline CDR1 and CDR2: SGHAT and FQNNGV. V gave up 8 bases and J gave up 7 bases; unmatched junction bases: 9. The CDR3 spells CASDGGRAREQYF. The CDR3 DNA sequence: TGTGCCAGCGACGGCGGGAGGGCCAGGGAGCAGTACTTC.

Concerning this clonotype itself: One junction end does not reproduce the germline sequence, and a read error may be involved. The genes are TRBV3-1 and TRBJ2-3; D is possibly TRBD1 or TRBD2 (5 bases each). CDR1 LGHDT and CDR2 YNNKEL come from the germline V gene (reference sequence). This CDR3 has 14 amino acids. The CDR3 DNA reads TGTGCCAGCAGCCCCGTTCAGGGCCCAGGGACGCAGTTTTTT. Its translation: CASSPVQGPGTQFF.

There are a few counts of this clonotype. The CDR3 bases are TGTGCCACCAGTGATAAGGGGCGGGATGGCTACACCTTC. Its protein is CATSDKGRDGYTF. The rearrangement joins TRBV24-1 to TRBJ1-2; weak D call: TRBD1 (5 bases). Germline CDR1 and CDR2: KGHDR and SFDVKD. The CDR3 is made up of 13 amino acids. Trimming took off 3 bases at V and 6 bases at J, with 10 bases between the two ends.

V gene TRBV10-1 combines with J gene TRBJ1-1, with a possible D match to TRBD1 (6 bases). The CDR3 runs 14 residues. V was trimmed by 1 base and J by 8 bases, leaving 14 bases between them. Germline V gene lookup returns CDR1 WNHNN and CDR2 SYGVQD (reference sequence). Here the CDR3 DNA reads TGCGCCAGCAGTGAGTTTCGGGAGGGGACAGAAGCTTTCTTT. Translation gives CASSEFREGTEAFF.

There are many counts of this clonotype. J is TRBJ2-5 and V is TRBV19; TRBD2 aligns across 7 bases. This CDR3 has 14 amino acids. Germline values: CDR1 LNHDA, CDR2 SQIVND (reference sequence). The ends lost 4 bases at V and 4 bases at J; junction bases unmatched: 6. The chain's CDR3 is CASSTLGGSETQYF. The CDR3 DNA follows: TGTGCCAGTAGTACCCTGGGGGGGTCAGAGACCCAGTACTTC.

The CDR3 sequence: CSVENEGETQYF. CDR3 DNA sequence: TGCAGCGTTGAGAACGAGGGAGAGACCCAGTACTTC. The rearrangement joins TRBV29-1 to TRBJ2-5; a weak D match, TRBD2 (5 bases). The length of the CDR3 is 12 residues. Trimming shortened V by 3 bases and J by 4 bases, and 9 bases separated the two germline ends. The germline CDR1 and CDR2 sequences are SQVTM and ANQGSEA. The variable domain in full, completed from reference TRBV29-1 and TRBJ2-5, reads SAVISQKPSRDICQRGTSLTIQCQVDSQVTMMFWYRQQPGQSLTLIATANQGSEATYESGFVIDKFPISRPNLTFSTLTVSNMSPEDSSIYLCSVENEGETQYFGPGTRLLVL.

The rearrangement joins TRBV7-9 to TRBJ2-7; D gene uncertain. Germline V gene sequence: CDR1 SEHNR, CDR2 FQNEAQ (reference sequence). The V end was cut by 5 bases, the J end by 4 bases, with 15 bases between. This CDR3 is 14 amino acids long. DNA of the CDR3: TGTGCCAGCAGCGGAGCCGACACCTCTTACGAGCAGTACTTC. Translated: CASSGADTSYEQYF. Full variable domain (missing parts from reference TRBV7-9 and TRBJ2-7): DTGVSQNPRHKITKRGQNVTFRCDPISEHNRLYWYRQTLGQGPEFLTYFQNEAQLEKSRLLSDRFSAERPKGSFSTLEIQRTEQGDSAMYLCASSGADTSYEQYFGPGTRLTVT.

This clonotype has more than one count but fewer than ten. V and J are TRBV5-1 and TRBJ2-4; TRBD1 agrees at 8 bases. CDR1 and CDR2 from the germline V gene are SGHRS and YFSETQ. The V gene end was trimmed by 0 bases and the J gene end by 0 bases; junction bases not matched to a gene: 2. The CDR3 has 16 amino acids. The CDR3 loop is CASSLGQGLAKNIQYF. In DNA, the CDR3 is TGCGCCAGCAGCTTGGGACAGGGGCTAGCCAAAAACATTCAGTACTTC.

This clonotype was seen many times. The V gene is TRBV5-5, the J gene TRBJ2-2; no definite D call. The CDR3 has 16 residues. From germline, CDR1 is SGHKS and CDR2 YYEKEE (reference sequence). With 2 bases removed from V and 2 bases from J, the gap between germline ends came to 13 bases. This CDR3 reads CASSLRLGYNTGELFF. In DNA form, the CDR3 reads TGTGCCAGCAGCTTACGGTTGGGCTACAACACCGGGGAGCTGTTTTTT.

This clonotype was found a few times. This chain connects TRBV18 to TRBJ2-3; no firm D call. In germline, CDR1 is KGHSH, CDR2 LQKENI. The CDR3 loop spans 16 amino acids. The V end lost 6 bases, the J end lost 0 bases, and 16 bases lay between the germline ends. CDR3 in amino acids: CASSGSGRPSTDTQYF. DNA for the CDR3: TGTGCCAGCTCCGGCAGTGGACGGCCAAGCACAGATACGCAGTATTTT.

This clonotype appeared a few times. This chain joins TRBV11-2 and TRBJ2-3, with D perhaps matching TRBD1 (6 bases). CDR1 is SGHAT and CDR2 is FQNNGV in the germline V gene. Trimming pared 2 bases from V and 4 bases from J, leaving 13 bases between. This CDR3 comprises 15 residues. In nucleotides, the CDR3 is TGTGCCAGCAGCTTAAACAGGGTGACAGCAGATACGCAGTATTTT. It translates to CASSLNRVTADTQYF.